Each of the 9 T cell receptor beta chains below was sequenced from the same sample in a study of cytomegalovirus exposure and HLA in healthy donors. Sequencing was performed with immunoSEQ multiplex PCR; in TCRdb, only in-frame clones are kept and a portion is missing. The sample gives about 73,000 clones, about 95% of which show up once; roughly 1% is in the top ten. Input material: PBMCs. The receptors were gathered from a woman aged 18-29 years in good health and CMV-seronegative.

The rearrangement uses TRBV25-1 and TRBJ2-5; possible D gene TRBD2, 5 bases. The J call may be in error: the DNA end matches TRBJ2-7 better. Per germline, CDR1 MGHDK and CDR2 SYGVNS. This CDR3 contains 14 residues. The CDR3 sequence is CASSGRDGTYEQYF. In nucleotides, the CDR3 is TGTGCCAGCAGTGGACGGGATGGAACCTACGAGCAGTACTTC.

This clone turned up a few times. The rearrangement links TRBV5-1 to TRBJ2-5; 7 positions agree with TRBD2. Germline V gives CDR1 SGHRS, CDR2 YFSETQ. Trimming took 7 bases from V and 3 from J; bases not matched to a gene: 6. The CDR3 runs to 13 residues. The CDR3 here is CASRDLAEETQYF. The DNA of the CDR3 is TGCGCCAGCCGTGACCTAGCGGAAGAGACCCAGTACTTC.

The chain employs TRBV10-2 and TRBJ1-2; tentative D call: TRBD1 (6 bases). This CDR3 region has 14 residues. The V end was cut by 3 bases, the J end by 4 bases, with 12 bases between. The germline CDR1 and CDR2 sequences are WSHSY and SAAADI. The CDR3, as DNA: TGCGCCAGCAGTGAAAGGACAGACTCCTATGGCTACACCTTC. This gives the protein CASSERTDSYGYTF.

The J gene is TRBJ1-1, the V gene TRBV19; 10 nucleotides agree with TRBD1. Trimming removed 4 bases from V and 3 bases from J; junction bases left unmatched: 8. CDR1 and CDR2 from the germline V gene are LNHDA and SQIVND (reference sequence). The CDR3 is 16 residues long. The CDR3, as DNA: TGTGCCAGTAGTAGAGAACGGGACAGGGGAGACACTGAAGCTTTCTTT. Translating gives CASSRERDRGDTEAFF. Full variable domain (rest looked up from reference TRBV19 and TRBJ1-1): DGGITQSPKYLFRKEGQNVTLSCEQNLNHDAMYWYRQDPGQGLRLIYYSQIVNDFQKGDIAEGYSVSREKKESFPLTVTSAQKNPTAFYLCASSRERDRGDTEAFFGQGTRLTVV.

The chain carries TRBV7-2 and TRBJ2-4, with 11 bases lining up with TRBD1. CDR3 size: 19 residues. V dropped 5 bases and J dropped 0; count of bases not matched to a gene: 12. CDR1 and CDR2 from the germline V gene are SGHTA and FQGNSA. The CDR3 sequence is CASSIGDRGSPLAKNIQYF. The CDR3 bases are TGTGCCAGCAGCATAGGGGACAGGGGGTCCCCTTTAGCCAAAAACATTCAGTACTTC. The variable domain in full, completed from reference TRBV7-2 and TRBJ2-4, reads GAGVSQSPSNKVTEKGKDVELRCDPISGHTALYWYRQSLGQGLEFLIYFQGNSAPDKSGLPSDRFSAERTGGSVSTLTIQRTQQEDSAVYLCASSIGDRGSPLAKNIQYFGAGTRLSVL.

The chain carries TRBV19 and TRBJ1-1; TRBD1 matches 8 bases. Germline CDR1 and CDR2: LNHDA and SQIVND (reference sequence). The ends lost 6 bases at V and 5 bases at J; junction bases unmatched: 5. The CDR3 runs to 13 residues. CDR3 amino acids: CASRIQGETEAFF. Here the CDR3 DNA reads TGTGCCAGTAGGATACAGGGGGAAACTGAAGCTTTCTTT.

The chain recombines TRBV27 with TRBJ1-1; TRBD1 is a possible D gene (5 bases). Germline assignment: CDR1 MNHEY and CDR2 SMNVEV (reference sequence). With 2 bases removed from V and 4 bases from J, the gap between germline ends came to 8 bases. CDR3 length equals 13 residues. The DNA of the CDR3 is TGTGCCAGCAGTTTACAGGGAGGCACTGAAGCTTTCTTT. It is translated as CASSLQGGTEAFF.

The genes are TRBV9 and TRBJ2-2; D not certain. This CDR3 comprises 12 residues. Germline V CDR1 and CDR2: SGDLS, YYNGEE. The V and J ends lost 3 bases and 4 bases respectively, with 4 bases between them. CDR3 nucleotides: TGTGCCAGCAGCGCTATCACCGGGGAGCTGTTTTTT. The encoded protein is CASSAITGELFF.

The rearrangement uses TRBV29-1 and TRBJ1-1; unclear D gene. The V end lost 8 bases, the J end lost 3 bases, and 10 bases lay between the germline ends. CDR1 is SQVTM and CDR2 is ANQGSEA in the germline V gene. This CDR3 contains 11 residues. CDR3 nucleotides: TGCAGCACCGTGAGGGACACTGAAGCTTTCTTT. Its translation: CSTVRDTEAFF.